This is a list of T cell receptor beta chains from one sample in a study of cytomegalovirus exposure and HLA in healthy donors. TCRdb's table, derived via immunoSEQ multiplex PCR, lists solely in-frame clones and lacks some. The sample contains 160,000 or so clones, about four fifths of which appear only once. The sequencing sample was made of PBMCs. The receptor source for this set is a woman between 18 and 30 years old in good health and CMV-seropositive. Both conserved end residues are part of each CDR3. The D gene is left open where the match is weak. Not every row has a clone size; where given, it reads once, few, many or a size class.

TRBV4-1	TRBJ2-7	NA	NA	CASSQVNNEQYF	TGCGCCAGCAGCCAAGTTAACAACGAGCAGTACTTC
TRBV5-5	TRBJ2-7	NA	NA	CASSSDIREQYF	TGTGCCAGCAGCTCGGACATTCGCGAGCAGTACTTC
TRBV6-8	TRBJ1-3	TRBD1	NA	CASSYPRRRTGAGNTIYF	TGTGCCAGCAGTTACCCCAGAAGGAGGACAGGCGCTGGAAACACCATATATTTT
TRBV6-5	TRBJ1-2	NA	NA	CASSLTASQRGGYTF	TGTGCCAGCAGCCTTACGGCCAGCCAGAGAGGTGGCTACACCTTC
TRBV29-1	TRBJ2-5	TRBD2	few	CSVTTSGGRPSKQETQYF	TGCAGCGTTACGACTAGCGGGGGCCGCCCTAGTAAGCAAGAGACCCAGTACTTC
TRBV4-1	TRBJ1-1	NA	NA	CASSQESMVNTEAFF	TGCGCCAGCAGCCAAGAGTCTATGGTGAACACTGAAGCTTTCTTT
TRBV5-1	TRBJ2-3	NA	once	CASSLDRVREDTQYF	TGCGCCAGCAGCTTGGACAGGGTTCGGGAAGATACGCAGTATTTT
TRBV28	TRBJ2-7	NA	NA	CASSGPSSEQYF	TGTGCCAGCAGTGGGCCGTCCTCCGAGCAGTACTTC
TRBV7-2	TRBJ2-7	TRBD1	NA	CASSLGDRLYEQYF	TGTGCCAGCAGCTTAGGGGACAGGCTCTACGAGCAGTACTTC
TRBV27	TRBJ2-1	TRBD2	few	CASSLYASGGQNEQFF	TGTGCCAGCAGTTTATATGCTAGCGGGGGTCAGAATGAGCAGTTCTTC
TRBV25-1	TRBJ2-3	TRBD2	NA	CASSEFRGGTDTQYF	TGTGCCAGCAGTGAATTTCGGGGGGGGACAGATACGCAGTATTTT
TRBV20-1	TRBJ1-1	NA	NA	CSFLGNTEAFF	TGCAGTTTTCTCGGGAACACTGAAGCTTTCTTT
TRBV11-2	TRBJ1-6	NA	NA	CASSPGTMSRVLHF	TGTGCCAGCAGCCCAGGGACTATGAGCCGGGTCCTCCACTTT
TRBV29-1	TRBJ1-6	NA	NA	CSVEGGPSLHF	TGCAGCGTTGAAGGTGGGCCTTCCCTCCACTTT
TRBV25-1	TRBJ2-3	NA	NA	CASSDFWDTRTDTQYF	TGTGCCAGCAGTGACTTTTGGGACACCCGCACAGATACGCAGTATTTT
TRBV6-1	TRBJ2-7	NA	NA	CASMGPGDVPEQYF	TGTGCCAGCATGGGACCAGGGGACGTCCCCGAGCAGTACTTC
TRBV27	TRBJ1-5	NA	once	CASGGAGNQPQHF	TGTGCCAGCGGCGGGGCCGGCAATCAGCCCCAGCATTTT
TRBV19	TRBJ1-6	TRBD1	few	CASSPTTGGNNSPLHF	TGTGCCAGTAGTCCAACGACAGGGGGCAATAATTCACCCCTCCACTTT
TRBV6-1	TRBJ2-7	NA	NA	CASSEAGRSYEQYF	TGTGCCAGCAGTGAAGCGGGCAGGTCCTACGAGCAGTACTTC
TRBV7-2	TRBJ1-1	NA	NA	CASSSSYTEAFF	TGTGCCAGCAGCTCGAGTTACACTGAAGCTTTCTTT
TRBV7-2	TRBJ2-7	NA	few	CASSLDRVSYEQYF	TGTGCCAGCAGCTTAGACCGGGTCTCCTACGAGCAGTACTTC
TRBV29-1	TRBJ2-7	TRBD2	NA	CSVALAGVEQYF	TGCAGCGTTGCGCTTGCGGGGGTTGAGCAGTACTTC
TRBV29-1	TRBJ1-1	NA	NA	CSVETGGMVFF	TGCAGCGTTGAGACCGGAGGGATGGTTTTCTTT
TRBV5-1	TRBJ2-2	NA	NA	CASSLDRTGELFF	TGCGCCAGCAGCTTGGACAGAACCGGGGAGCTGTTTTTT
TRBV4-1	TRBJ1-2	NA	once	CASSQERESGYTF	TGCGCCAGCAGCCAAGAGAGGGAGTCTGGCTACACCTTC
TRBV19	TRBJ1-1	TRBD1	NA	CASSRTGATEAFF	TGTGCCAGCTCCCGGACAGGGGCCACTGAAGCTTTCTTT
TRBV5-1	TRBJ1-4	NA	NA	CASSKTDPNEKLFF	TGCGCCAGCTCCAAGACAGATCCTAATGAAAAACTGTTTTTT
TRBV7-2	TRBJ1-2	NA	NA	CASSSLMFTLVSPNYGYTF	TGTGCCAGCAGCTCGTTAATGTTCACGTTAGTGTCTCCTAACTATGGCTACACCTTC
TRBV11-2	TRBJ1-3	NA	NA	CASSLLRGAGNTIYF	TGTGCCAGCAGCTTACTCAGGGGAGCTGGAAACACCATATATTTT
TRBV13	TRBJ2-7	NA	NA	CASSLGSRGQYF	TGTGCCAGCAGCTTAGGTAGCAGGGGGCAGTACTTC
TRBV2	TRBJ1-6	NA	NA	CASTWAKDSVYNSPLHF	TGTGCCAGCACCTGGGCGAAGGACAGCGTATATAATTCACCCCTCCACTTT
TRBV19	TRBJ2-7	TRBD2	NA	CASSLAGVGEQYF	TGTGCCAGTAGTCTAGCGGGGGTTGGCGAGCAGTACTTC
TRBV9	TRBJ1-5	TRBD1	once	CASSVGGGDQPQHF	TGTGCCAGCAGCGTAGGAGGGGGCGATCAGCCCCAGCATTTT
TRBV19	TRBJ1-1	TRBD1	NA	CASSIHRGALDTEAFF	TGTGCCAGTAGTATACACAGGGGCGCTCTGGACACTGAAGCTTTCTTT
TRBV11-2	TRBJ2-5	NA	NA	CASSFEAEETQYF	TGTGCCAGCAGCTTTGAGGCAGAAGAGACCCAGTACTTC
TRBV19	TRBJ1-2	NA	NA	CASSIGPKALTGVNYGYTF	TGTGCCAGTAGTATCGGACCGAAAGCCCTAACAGGAGTTAACTATGGCTACACCTTC
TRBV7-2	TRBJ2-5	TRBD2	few	CASSLVVSLAGGQETQYF	TGTGCCAGCAGCTTAGTTGTTTCGCTAGCGGGGGGCCAAGAGACCCAGTACTTC
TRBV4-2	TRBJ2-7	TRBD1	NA	CASSRWQGESVRQYF	TGTGCCAGCAGCCGATGGCAGGGGGAAAGCGTTCGGCAGTACTTC
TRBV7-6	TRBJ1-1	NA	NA	CASSSVDRNTEAFF	TGTGCCAGCAGCTCAGTGGACAGGAACACTGAAGCTTTCTTT
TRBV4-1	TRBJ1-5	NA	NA	CASSQDSAGYSNQPQHF	TGCGCCAGCAGCCAAGATTCTGCAGGGTATAGCAATCAGCCCCAGCATTTT
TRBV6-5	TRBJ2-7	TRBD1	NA	CASSATGGPTYEQYF	TGTGCCAGCAGTGCCACAGGGGGCCCCACCTACGAGCAGTACTTC
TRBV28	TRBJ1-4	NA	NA	CASSRGRRAYEKLFF	TGTGCCAGCAGTCGCGGACGGAGGGCCTATGAAAAACTGTTTTTT
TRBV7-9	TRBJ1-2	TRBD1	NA	CASSSYRGTDRGYTF	TGTGCCAGCAGCTCTTACCGGGGGACCGACAGGGGATACACCTTC
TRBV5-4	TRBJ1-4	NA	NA	CASSLALGTRGEKLFF	TGTGCCAGCAGCTTGGCTCTGGGAACACGGGGTGAAAAACTGTTTTTT